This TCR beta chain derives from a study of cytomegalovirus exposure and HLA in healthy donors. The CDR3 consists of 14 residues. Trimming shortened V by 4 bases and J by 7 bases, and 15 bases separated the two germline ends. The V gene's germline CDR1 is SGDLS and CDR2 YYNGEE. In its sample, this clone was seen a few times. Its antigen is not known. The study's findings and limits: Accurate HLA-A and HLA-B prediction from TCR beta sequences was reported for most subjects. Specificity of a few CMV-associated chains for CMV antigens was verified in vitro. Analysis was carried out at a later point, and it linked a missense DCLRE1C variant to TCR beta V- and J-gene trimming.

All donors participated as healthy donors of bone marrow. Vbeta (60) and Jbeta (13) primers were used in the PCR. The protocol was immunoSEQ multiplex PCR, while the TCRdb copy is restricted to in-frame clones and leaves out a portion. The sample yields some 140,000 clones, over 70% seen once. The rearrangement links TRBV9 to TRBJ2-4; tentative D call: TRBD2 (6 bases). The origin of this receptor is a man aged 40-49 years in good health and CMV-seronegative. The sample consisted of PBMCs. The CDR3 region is CASSPGGGGNIQYF. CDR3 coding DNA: TGTGCCAGCAGCCCCGGGGGAGGTGGGAACATTCAGTACTTC.